A single sample is the source of the 32 T cell receptor beta chains below, sequenced in a study of shared clonotypes between healthy human individuals. Naive-designated CD8 cells lacked CD45RO, were positively enriched for CCR7, and omitted terminally differentiated effector memory CD45RA+ cells. Measured with immunoSEQ multiplex PCR; TCRdb has only the in-frame clones, and not every one. Counted here are about 2.1 million clones, just over 90% occurring once; the ten biggest clones make up approximately 1.7%. The sequenced sample consisted of naive CD8+ T cells from PBMCs. The source is a young man in good health. Some clones in this sample may be carry-over from other donors' samples.

V is TRBV6-5 and J is TRBJ1-5; D unresolved. The CDR3 has 15 amino acids. The V gene lost 3 bases and the J gene lost 0 bases, with 9 bases spanning the gap. Germline V gene sequence: CDR1 MNHEY, CDR2 SVGAGI. The DNA of the CDR3 is TGTGCCAGCAGTTATTTACGGTATAGCAATCAGCCCCAGCATTTT. Translation gives CASSYLRYSNQPQHF.

This rearrangement joins TRBV11-2 to TRBJ1-5; 7 nucleotides match TRBD1. From germline, CDR1 is SGHAT and CDR2 FQNNGV. The CDR3 loop spans 16 amino acids. Trimming took 5 bases from V and 0 from J; bases not matched to a gene: 7. CDR3 in amino acids: CASSPGTAFSNQPQHF. For the CDR3, the DNA is TGTGCCAGCAGCCCAGGGACAGCTTTTAGCAATCAGCCCCAGCATTTT.

Regarding this clone: The same CDR3 also results from other DNA sequences found in this sample. The chain has TRBV28 and TRBJ1-1; D possibly corresponds to TRBD1 (5 bases). CDR1 MDHEN and CDR2 SYDVKM come from the germline V gene. The ends were cut back, 2 bases at V and 4 bases at J, with 11 bases in the middle. The CDR3 loop spans 14 amino acids. CDR3 sequence reads: CASSLGRVGTEAFF. DNA of the CDR3: TGTGCCAGCAGTTTAGGCAGGGTAGGCACTGAAGCTTTCTTT.

The V and J genes are TRBV19 and TRBJ1-5; possibly TRBD1 for D (6 bases). Germline V gene data show CDR1 as LNHDA and CDR2 as SQIVND (reference sequence). Trimming removed 6 bases from V and 1 base from J, with 13 bases in between. This CDR3 is built from 15 residues. The CDR3 bases are TGTGCCAGTAGCCGTACAGGGAGAAGCAATCAGCCCCAGCATTTT. Protein sequence: CASSRTGRSNQPQHF.

This clone was seen a few times. The chain is built from TRBV28 and TRBJ1-5; the match to TRBD1 covers 9 bases. Losses at the gene ends were 5 bases for V and 6 bases for J; bases not matched to a gene: 5. Germline values: CDR1 MDHEN, CDR2 SYDVKM. This CDR3 contains 14 residues. The CDR3, as DNA: TGTGCCAGCAGTCCACGGACAGGGGCTCAGCCCCAGCATTTT. Its translation: CASSPRTGAQPQHF.

This chain connects TRBV7-9 to TRBJ2-7; either TRBD1 or TRBD2 may supply D (5 bases each). Germline CDR1 is SEHNR and CDR2 is FQNEAQ (reference sequence). V shed 3 bases and J shed 4 bases, with 13 bases lying between them. This CDR3 has 14 amino acids. The CDR3 sequence is CASSFVGGTYEQYF. DNA for the CDR3: TGTGCCAGCAGCTTTGTTGGGGGTACTTACGAGCAGTACTTC.

Remarks on this clone: One end of the junction varies from germline; a read error may be responsible. V usage is TRBV19 and J usage is TRBJ2-1; TRBD1 matches 7 bases. The length of the CDR3 is 12 residues. CDR1 and CDR2 (germline): LNHDA, SQIVND (reference sequence). CDR3 coding DNA: TGTGCCAGTATGACAGGGTACACTGAGCAGTTCTTC. This codes for CASMTGYTEQFF.

The chain combines TRBV4-1 with TRBJ2-3; weak D call: TRBD1 (6 bases). Looked up from germline, CDR1 is MGHRA and CDR2 is YSYEKL. The length of the CDR3 is 15 residues. The germline V and J ends were trimmed by 3 bases and 2 bases, with 12 bases remaining between them. CDR3 region: CASSHRGPNTDTQYF. In nucleotides, the CDR3 is TGCGCCAGCAGCCACAGGGGACCGAACACAGATACGCAGTATTTT.

The chain carries TRBV19 and TRBJ1-2; D ambiguous. There are 14 residues in the CDR3. V shed 1 base and J shed 0 bases, with 6 bases lying between them. Germline-derived CDR1 and CDR2 are LNHDA and SQIVND (reference sequence). CDR3 region: CASSIAAANYGYTF. The CDR3 bases are TGTGCCAGTAGTATAGCGGCAGCTAACTATGGCTACACCTTC.

Concerning this clone itself: Other DNA sequences within the sample encode an identical CDR3. The CDR3: CASSPPGDYEQYF. The CDR3 DNA sequence: TGTGCCAGCAGCCCCCCAGGAGACTACGAGCAGTACTTC. The chain has TRBV7-9 and TRBJ2-7, with no clear D. CDR3 length: 13 residues. Trimming took off 5 bases at V and 3 bases at J, with 11 bases between the two ends. Germline assignment: CDR1 SEHNR and CDR2 FQNEAQ (reference sequence). Drawing the rest from reference TRBV7-9 and TRBJ2-7, the complete variable domain is DTGVSQNPRHKITKRGQNVTFRCDPISEHNRLYWYRQTLGQGPEFLTYFQNEAQLEKSRLLSDRFSAERPKGSFSTLEIQRTEQGDSAMYLCASSPPGDYEQYFGPGTRLTVT.

This chain connects TRBV7-9 to TRBJ2-1; possibly TRBD2 for D (6 bases). Germline assignment: CDR1 SEHNR and CDR2 FQNEAQ (reference sequence). The CDR3 extends over 15 amino acids. V dropped 5 bases and J dropped 0 bases, with 11 bases sitting between them. DNA for the CDR3: TGTGCCAGCAGCGCTCGGGGGAGCTCCTACAATGAGCAGTTCTTC. It is translated as CASSARGSSYNEQFF.

V is TRBV9 and J is TRBJ2-3; D not certain. Germline V gives CDR1 SGDLS, CDR2 YYNGEE. V was pared by 0 bases and J by 6 bases, with 8 bases between. CDR3 length: 13 residues. CDR3 in amino acids: CASSVEVKDTQYF. The CDR3 bases are TGTGCCAGCAGCGTAGAAGTTAAGGATACGCAGTATTTT.

V and J are TRBV28 and TRBJ1-4; the match to TRBD1 covers 9 bases. Germline V gives CDR1 MDHEN, CDR2 SYDVKM. With 2 bases clipped from V and 2 bases from J, the junction kept 3 bases outside the gene matches. This CDR3 region has 16 residues. CDR3 in amino acids: CASSLRDRVTNEKLFF. In DNA form, the CDR3 reads TGTGCCAGCAGTTTAAGGGACAGGGTCACTAATGAAAAACTGTTTTTT.

The V and J genes are TRBV11-2 and TRBJ2-7; perhaps TRBD2 as D (5 bases). The CDR3 runs to 15 residues. With 6 bases removed from V and 3 bases from J, the gap between germline ends came to 18 bases. The germline CDR1 and CDR2 sequences are SGHAT and FQNNGV. Here the CDR3 reads CASSPSSGFRYEQYF. CDR3 sequence (DNA): TGTGCCAGCAGTCCCTCCTCGGGATTTCGCTACGAGCAGTACTTC.

The chain combines TRBV27 with TRBJ2-4; TRBD2 aligns across 11 bases. This CDR3 is 16 amino acids long. Losses at the gene ends were 5 bases for V and 0 bases for J; bases not matched to a gene: 3. CDR1 and CDR2 (germline): MNHEY, SMNVEV (reference sequence). The CDR3 protein is CASSKGLAVAKNIQYF. Written as DNA, the CDR3 is TGTGCCAGCAGTAAGGGACTAGCGGTAGCCAAAAACATTCAGTACTTC.

The rearrangement uses TRBV7-9 and TRBJ2-6, with no clear D. Germline CDR1 and CDR2: SEHNR and FQNEAQ (reference sequence). V dropped 5 bases and J dropped 10 bases, with 9 bases sitting between them. The CDR3 runs to 12 residues. CDR3: CASSPVANVLTF. The CDR3, as DNA: TGTGCCAGCAGCCCGGTAGCAAACGTCCTGACTTTC.

This sequence joins TRBV7-9 and TRBJ2-2; D remains ambiguous. The V end lost 1 base, the J end lost 5 bases, and 8 bases lay between the germline ends. In germline, CDR1 is SEHNR, CDR2 FQNEAQ (reference sequence). The CDR3 has 14 amino acids. CDR3 DNA sequence: TGTGCCAGCAGCTTAGAGGTGGTGACCGGGGAGCTGTTTTTT. It yields the protein CASSLEVVTGELFF.

V gene TRBV4-1 combines with J gene TRBJ2-7; a possible D gene is TRBD1 (6 bases). V lost 2 bases and J lost 2, with 13 bases in between. This CDR3 is 15 amino acids long. The V gene's germline CDR1 is MGHRA and CDR2 YSYEKL. The CDR3, as DNA: TGCGCCAGCAGCCAACAGGGGTTAGGGGCCTACGAGCAGTACTTC. As protein: CASSQQGLGAYEQYF.

The chain carries TRBV11-3 and TRBJ2-2; D uncertain. The CDR3 covers 13 residues. CDR1 SGHNT and CDR2 YENEEA come from the germline V gene. V dropped 2 bases and J dropped 5 bases, with 6 bases sitting between them. Here the CDR3 reads CASSLRLTGELFF. In DNA form, the CDR3 reads TGTGCCAGCAGCTTACGCCTAACCGGGGAGCTGTTTTTT.

The chain recombines TRBV19 with TRBJ2-7, with D possibly matching TRBD1 (6 bases). Trimming removed 5 bases from V and 3 bases from J, with 17 bases in between. This CDR3 is built from 15 residues. CDR1 is LNHDA and CDR2 is SQIVND in the germline V gene (reference sequence). CDR3 coding DNA: TGTGCCAGTAGTCGGACAGAGGGGTTTTACTACGAGCAGTACTTC. This codes for CASSRTEGFYYEQYF.

The CDR3 coding sequence is TGCGCCAGCAGCCAAGACTCCCCGGGGGTCGCAAATGAAAAACTGTTTTTT. Its translation is CASSQDSPGVANEKLFF. This chain joins TRBV4-1 and TRBJ1-4, with TRBD1 as a possible D gene (5 bases). Deletions cut 0 bases from V and 5 bases from J, with 16 bases between. CDR3 length equals 17 residues. CDR1 is MGHRA, CDR2 YSYEKL, per germline.

J is TRBJ1-4 and V is TRBV28; D remains unclear. Germline assignment: CDR1 MDHEN and CDR2 SYDVKM. The CDR3 loop spans 13 amino acids. Trimming pared 5 bases from V and 4 bases from J, leaving 8 bases between. The CDR3 region is CASSPNLNEKLFF. CDR3 coding DNA: TGTGCCAGCAGTCCCAACCTTAATGAAAAACTGTTTTTT.

This chain joins TRBV30 and TRBJ1-1; tentatively, D is TRBD1 (6 bases). CDR1 GTSNPN and CDR2 SVGIG come from the germline V gene (reference sequence). V gave up 2 bases and J gave up 0 bases, with 16 bases separating them. This CDR3 is built from 16 residues. The CDR3 nucleotides are TGTGCCTGGAGTCCTGGAATTACAGGGATGAACACTGAAGCTTTCTTT. Its translation: CAWSPGITGMNTEAFF.

This chain uses TRBV2 with TRBJ2-7; D call uncertain. The CDR3 contains 15 residues. Trimming removed 2 bases at V and 0 bases at J, with 11 bases between. Germline-derived CDR1 and CDR2 are SNHLY and FYNNEI. The CDR3 DNA follows: TGTGCCAGCAGTGAACGACCGAGGACCTCCTACGAGCAGTACTTC. It is translated as CASSERPRTSYEQYF.

The chain carries TRBV4-1 and TRBJ2-1; D is ambiguous. CDR1 and CDR2 from the germline V gene are MGHRA and YSYEKL. Trimming shortened V by 2 bases and J by 7 bases, and 18 bases separated the two germline ends. The CDR3 contains 16 residues. The CDR3 region is CASSQTSARYQNEQFF. In DNA, the CDR3 is TGCGCCAGCAGCCAAACTTCGGCTAGATATCAAAATGAGCAGTTCTTC.

The chain couples TRBV9 to TRBJ1-4, with no clear D. The CDR3 extends over 15 amino acids. V was cut by 1 base and J by 4 bases, with 11 bases left in between. The germline CDR1 and CDR2 sequences are SGDLS and YYNGEE. Here the CDR3 DNA reads TGTGCCAGCAGCGTACGAGGGCTTGGTAATGAAAAACTGTTTTTT. Its protein product is CASSVRGLGNEKLFF.

This chain uses TRBV5-4 with TRBJ2-1, with 7 bases aligning to TRBD2. There are 18 residues in the CDR3. The germline gives CDR1 SGHNT, CDR2 YYREEE (reference sequence). The J segment lost 0 bases and the V segment lost 0 bases, leaving 9 bases of the junction unmatched. CDR3 sequence (DNA): TGTGCCAGCAGCTTGGGGCCCGGGACTACGAGCTCCTACAATGAGCAGTTCTTC. It codes for CASSLGPGTTSSYNEQFF. Full variable domain (rest looked up from reference TRBV5-4 and TRBJ2-1): ETGVTQSPTHLIKTRGQQVTLRCSSQSGHNTVSWYQQALGQGPQFIFQYYREEENGRGNFPPRFSGLQFPNYSSELNVNALELDDSALYLCASSLGPGTTSSYNEQFFGPGTRLTVL.

The chain joins TRBV19 to TRBJ1-1; D gene uncertain. Germline CDR1 LNHDA, CDR2 SQIVND (reference sequence). With 3 bases removed from V and 0 bases from J, the gap between germline ends came to 8 bases. The CDR3 covers 14 residues. CDR3 nucleotides: TGTGCCAGTAGTATTTTTCACATGAACACTGAAGCTTTCTTT. Translated, it gives CASSIFHMNTEAFF.

The chain joins TRBV10-3 to TRBJ1-3, with D possibly matching TRBD1 (6 bases). CDR1 is ENHRY and CDR2 is SYGVKD in the germline V gene. The CDR3 covers 19 residues. Trimming shortened V by 3 bases and J by 2 bases, and 23 bases separated the two germline ends. In DNA, the CDR3 is TGTGCCATCAGTGATAGGGCAGGGGCACATGAGAAACCTGGAAACACCATATATTTT. This gives the protein CAISDRAGAHEKPGNTIYF.

The CDR3 DNA sequence: TGTGCCAGCAGCTACAGGGTCTCCGAGCAGTACTTC. It yields the protein CASSYRVSEQYF. The chain combines TRBV14 with TRBJ2-7; D may be TRBD1 (6 bases). Germline-derived CDR1 and CDR2 are SGHDN and FVKESK. Between the trimmed V and J ends, which lost 5 bases and 6 bases, there was a span of 11 bases. The CDR3 spans 12 residues.

The J gene is TRBJ1-2, the V gene TRBV3-2. TRBV3-2 is noted as a pseudogene. This CDR3 spans 9 amino acids. CDR3 nucleotides: TGTGCCAGCAGCCCTCCTAACACCTTC. It encodes CASSPPNTF.

In the case of this clone: Other DNA variants within this sample encode the same CDR3. This chain connects TRBV13 to TRBJ1-1; a possible D gene is TRBD1 (6 bases). The CDR3 covers 14 residues. The V gene's germline CDR1 is PRHDT and CDR2 FYEKMQ (reference sequence). Trimming stripped 3 bases from V and 1 base from J, with 9 bases between. The chain's CDR3 is CASSLGRGNTEAFF. CDR3 bases: TGTGCCAGCAGCTTGGGCAGGGGGAACACTGAAGCTTTCTTT.